Below, 20 T cell receptor beta chains from the same sample are listed, as sequenced in a study of blood T cells in healthy people across ages. With a J-beta primer mix and a sample-barcoded 5' primer, a second PCR ran roughly 6 to 11 cycles. TCRdb analysed the 5' RACE reads with MiXCR anew, one entry per CDR3 protein. The sample holds under 1 million distinct CDR3 sequences, around two fifths seen once. Input material: blood. Receptors originate from a man aged 55 to 70 in good health.

This sequence joins TRBV9 and TRBJ2-1, with 8 bases identical to TRBD2. With V trimmed by 4 bases and J by 7 bases, 10 bases remained unmatched. Germline V gene data show CDR1 as SGDLS and CDR2 as YYNGEE. CDR3 size: 15 residues. CDR3 residues: CASSPGTVAGNEQFF. The CDR3 DNA is TGTGCCAGCAGCCCAGGGACCGTAGCGGGGAATGAGCAGTTCTTC.

The V call is TRBV5-1, the J call TRBJ2-7, with 8 bases identical to TRBD1. Germline V gene data show CDR1 as SGHRS and CDR2 as YFSETQ. The CDR3 runs 16 residues. The J segment lost 1 base and the V segment lost 4 bases, leaving 10 bases of the junction unmatched. This CDR3 is CASSLRQGYRSYEQYF. The DNA of the CDR3 is TGCGCCAGCAGCCTACGACAGGGGTATCGTTCCTACGAGCAGTACTTC.

This clonotype appeared a few times. V gene TRBV20-1 combines with J gene TRBJ2-7, with TRBD1 identical over 7 bases. The ends lost 1 base at V and 2 bases at J; junction bases unmatched: 8. CDR3 length: 15 amino acids. Germline V lookup: CDR1 DFQATT, CDR2 SNEGSKA (reference sequence). The CDR3 DNA reads as TGCAGTGCTAGAGCCCCGGGACAGAGGACCTACGAGCAGTACTTC. Protein: CSARAPGQRTYEQYF.

This clonotype was counted only a few times. V usage is TRBV12-3 or TRBV12-4 and J usage is TRBJ2-7; D gene uncertain. The CDR3 is made up of 13 amino acids. The germline V and J ends were trimmed by 6 bases and 9 bases, with 18 bases remaining between them. The CDR3 nucleotides are TGTGCCAGCAGCCGAGGAAGCGTCTCCGGGCAGTACTTC. As protein: CASSRGSVSGQYF.

V is TRBV20-1 and J is TRBJ2-1; tentatively, D is TRBD1 (6 bases). This CDR3 is built from 15 residues. Deletions cut 0 bases from V and 3 bases from J, with 12 bases between. Germline values: CDR1 DFQATT, CDR2 SNEGSKA (reference sequence). DNA of the CDR3: TGCAGTGCTAGAGAGTCAGGGGAATACTACAATGAGCAGTTCTTC. Translation gives CSARESGEYYNEQFF.

The chain is built from TRBV3-1 and TRBJ2-1; no clear D gene. This CDR3 region has 15 residues. Trimming pared 4 bases from V and 10 bases from J, leaving 20 bases between. Germline V CDR1 and CDR2: LGHDT, YNNKEL (reference sequence). For the CDR3, the DNA is TGTGCCAGCAGCCCCTCGTGGGGTGTCAGAGACGAGCAGTTCTTC. This encodes CASSPSWGVRDEQFF.

This clonotype came up many times. Sequence at one end of the junction differs from germline and may be a read error. The J gene is TRBJ1-2, the V gene TRBV3-1; no clear D. There are 12 residues in the CDR3. The germline gives CDR1 LGHDT, CDR2 YNNKEL (reference sequence). The CDR3 protein is CASSQDNYGYTF. DNA for the CDR3: TGTGCCAGCAGTCAAGACAACTATGGCTACACCTTC.

The V and J genes are TRBV6-2 or TRBV6-3 and TRBJ2-5; D might be TRBD1 (5 bases). The J call may be mistaken, given a closer DNA end match to TRBJ2-7. The CDR3 has 13 amino acids. Germline V lookup: CDR1 MNHEY, CDR2 SVGEGT. CDR3 bases: TGTGCCAGCAGGACCTCAGGGATCTACGAGCAGTACTTC. This encodes CASRTSGIYEQYF.

This clonotype was seen ten or more times. The V gene is TRBV12-3 or TRBV12-4, the J gene TRBJ2-5, with D possibly TRBD1 on 6 matching bases. With 7 bases removed from V and 2 bases from J, the gap between germline ends came to 11 bases. This CDR3 spans 13 amino acids. The CDR3 loop reads CASTRQEQETQYF. In DNA form, the CDR3 reads TGTGCCAGCACCAGACAGGAGCAAGAGACCCAGTACTTC.

This clonotype turned up a few times. This sequence joins TRBV12-3 or TRBV12-4 and TRBJ1-2; D possibly corresponds to TRBD1 (5 bases). CDR3 length: 16 residues. V was shortened by 1 base and J by 5 bases, with 17 bases between the two germline ends. The CDR3 reads CASSLGQWTREYGYTF. CDR3 DNA: TGTGCCAGCAGTTTAGGACAGTGGACCCGGGAATATGGCTACACCTTC.

This rearrangement joins TRBV2 to TRBJ1-5; D possibly corresponds to TRBD1 (5 bases). The CDR3 runs to 14 residues. The germline gives CDR1 SNHLY, CDR2 FYNNEI. The V and J ends lost 8 bases and 9 bases respectively, with 20 bases between them. CDR3 protein: CASASGQGLRPQHF. CDR3 in DNA: TGTGCCAGCGCTTCGGGGCAGGGTCTTCGGCCCCAGCATTTT.

This clonotype has just a few counts. The chain links TRBV29-1 to TRBJ2-7; D is possibly TRBD1 (6 bases). V lost 4 bases to trimming and J lost 2 bases, with 12 bases between them. The CDR3 extends over 13 amino acids. Germline values: CDR1 SQVTM, CDR2 ANQGSEA. The CDR3 DNA sequence: TGCAGCGTTGTCCTTACAGGGACCTACGAGCAGTACTTC. It codes for CSVVLTGTYEQYF.

The chain uses TRBV29-1 and TRBJ1-1, with D unresolved. Per germline, CDR1 SQVTM and CDR2 ANQGSEA. The CDR3 covers 13 residues. V lost 1 base, J lost 1 base, and 7 bases lay in between. CDR3 in DNA: TGCAGCGTTGAAGGGGAAAAGAACACTGAAGCTTTCTTT. Translated: CSVEGEKNTEAFF.

The rearrangement uses TRBV6-2 or TRBV6-3 and TRBJ2-5; D is possibly TRBD1 (6 bases). The germline V gene has CDR1 MNHEY and CDR2 SVGEGT. V gave up 2 bases and J gave up 4 bases, with 11 bases separating them. This CDR3 contains 14 residues. CDR3 sequence: CASSYTGQRETQYF. The CDR3 DNA reads as TGTGCCAGCAGTTACACCGGACAGAGAGAGACCCAGTACTTC.

This clonotype came up a few times. The J gene is TRBJ2-7, the V gene TRBV5-1, with 11 bases aligning to TRBD1. Germline V lookup: CDR1 SGHRS, CDR2 YFSETQ. V lost 4 bases to trimming and J lost 3 bases; unmatched junction nucleotides: 6. CDR3 size: 15 residues. The CDR3, as DNA: TGCGCCAGCAGCGTGATGGACAGGGGGCTCTACGAGCAGTACTTC. Its translation: CASSVMDRGLYEQYF.

The chain combines TRBV7-2 with TRBJ2-2; D remains unclear. In germline, CDR1 is SGHTA, CDR2 FQGNSA. V lost 9 bases, J lost 2 bases, and 13 bases lay in between. This CDR3 region has 14 residues. CDR3 coding DNA: TGTGCCAGTTCCAGGCAGGCTAACACCGGGGAGCTGTTTTTT. Translation: CASSRQANTGELFF. Full variable domain (rest looked up from reference TRBV7-2 and TRBJ2-2): GAGVSQSPSNKVTEKGKDVELRCDPISGHTALYWYRQSLGQGLEFLIYFQGNSAPDKSGLPSDRFSAERTGGSVSTLTIQRTQQEDSAVYLCASSRQANTGELFFGEGSRLTVL.

As to this clonotype: A much bigger clone sits one base away, suggesting this may be a read error. This sequence joins TRBV7-2 and TRBJ2-1, with D unclear. The CDR3 is 14 residues long. CDR1 is SGHTA and CDR2 is FQGNSA in the germline V gene. The CDR3 loop reads CASSSNPSGNEQLF. In nucleotides, the CDR3 is TGTGCCAGCAGTAGCAACCCTAGTGGTAATGAGCAGCTCTTC.

This clonotype was seen a few times. This sequence joins TRBV12-3 or TRBV12-4 and TRBJ1-1, with 9 positions matching TRBD1. After removal of 5 bases from V and 10 bases from J, the junction contained 8 bases not matched to a gene. CDR3 length: 13 amino acids. CDR3 protein: CASSIGTGRGAFF. As DNA, the CDR3 is TGTGCCAGCAGTATAGGGACAGGGAGAGGAGCTTTCTTT.

The gene calls are TRBV28 and TRBJ2-7; 8 bases line up with TRBD1. This CDR3 region has 15 residues. With V trimmed by 8 bases and J by 2 bases, 11 bases remained unmatched. Germline CDR1 is MDHEN and CDR2 is SYDVKM. The CDR3, as DNA: TGTGCCAGCGGCACCGCAGGGGGCGCTCCCTACGAGCAGTACTTC. Protein product: CASGTAGGAPYEQYF.

The gene calls are TRBV20-1 and TRBJ2-5; TRBD2 matches at 10 bases. The CDR3 loop spans 13 amino acids. V dropped 5 bases and J dropped 11; count of bases not matched to a gene: 11. CDR1 is DFQATT and CDR2 is SNEGSKA in the germline V gene (reference sequence). The CDR3 DNA follows: TGCAGTGCTTACAACGGACTAGCGGCAGAGCAGTACTTC. It encodes CSAYNGLAAEQYF.